Shown below are 5 T cell receptor beta chains from a single sample sequenced in a study of early T cells in non-severe SARS-CoV-2 infection (dated by TCRdb to 2020 to 2022). The library was generated by 5' RACE. TCRdb lists the instrument as NextSeq 500. In-frame beta chains were kept once TCRdb had trimmed the public reads at Q25 with fastp and called clones with MiXCR. Here each entry gathers all rows of one CDR3 protein and keeps the most common genes and DNA. In this sample the table shows roughly 28,000 distinct CDR3 sequences, around 5% of which occur a single time. Roughly 2.7% of the sample is held by the ten biggest clonotypes. The sample taken for sequencing was whole blood. These receptors came from an adult who was a healthcare worker with PCR-confirmed SARS-CoV-2 infection or an uninfected control (not recorded which).

The chain joins TRBV20-1 to TRBJ1-1, with D tentatively TRBD1 (5 bases). This CDR3 comprises 15 residues. Trimming removed 1 base from V and 4 bases from J, with 16 bases in between. Germline CDR1 is DFQATT and CDR2 is SNEGSKA (reference sequence). The CDR3 reads CSARGGTGESTEAFF. The CDR3 bases are TGCAGTGCTAGAGGCGGGACCGGGGAGAGCACTGAAGCTTTCTTT.

The J gene is TRBJ2-3, the V gene TRBV12-3 or TRBV12-4, with D perhaps matching TRBD1 or TRBD2 (5 bases each). This CDR3 spans 11 amino acids. V dropped 8 bases and J dropped 6 bases, with 9 bases sitting between them. The CDR3 spells CASGWGDTQYF. CDR3 in DNA: TGTGCCAGCGGCTGGGGGGATACGCAGTATTTT.

The sample holds many counts of this clonotype. The chain joins TRBV4-1 to TRBJ2-1, with TRBD2 matching over 10 bases. Unmatched junction bases numbered 9, after V lost 0 bases and J lost 7 bases. Germline CDR1 reads MGHRA; CDR2 reads YSYEKL. The CDR3 has 17 residues. Written as DNA, the CDR3 is TGCGCCAGCAGCCAAGAGCGTTCCTTAGCGGGGGGAAATGAGCAGTTCTTC. Translated, it gives CASSQERSLAGGNEQFF.

The chain employs TRBV14 and TRBJ2-2, with D unclear. The CDR3 totals 17 residues. V gave up 0 bases and J gave up 0 bases, with 11 bases separating them. Germline CDR1 is SGHDN and CDR2 is FVKESK. CDR3 DNA sequence: TGTGCCAGCAGCCAAGACGTGATCGCTGCGAACACCGGGGAGCTGTTTTTT. It specifies CASSQDVIAANTGELFF.

This clonotype was detected ten times or more. The chain links TRBV15 to TRBJ1-1; D perhaps matches TRBD1 (6 bases). The CDR3 sequence is 15 residues long. Germline values: CDR1 LNHNV, CDR2 YYDKDF (reference sequence). Between the trimmed V and J ends, which lost 2 bases and 2 bases, there was a span of 12 bases. As DNA, the CDR3 is TGTGCCACCAGCAGAATTCAGGGGCTTAACACTGAAGCTTTCTTT. Encoded protein: CATSRIQGLNTEAFF. Using reference TRBV15 and TRBJ1-1 for the parts outside the CDR3, the full variable domain is DAMVIQNPRYQVTQFGKPVTLSCSQTLNHNVMYWYQQKSSQAPKLLFHYYDKDFNNEADTPDNFQSRRPNTSFCFLDIRSPGLGDTAMYLCATSRIQGLNTEAFFGQGTRLTVV.